This T cell receptor (beta chain) was recovered during a study of cytomegalovirus exposure and HLA in healthy donors. The CDR3 consists of 16 residues. The J segment lost 1 base and the V segment lost 3 bases, leaving 5 bases of the junction unmatched. Germline CDR1 reads SGHTA; CDR2 reads FQGNSA. With 60 Vbeta and 13 Jbeta primers, the PCR was carried out. Clones were sequenced by immunoSEQ multiplex PCR, and TCRdb holds only the in-frame ones, with some missing. Of under 250,000 clones in the sample, about 85% were seen once. The source of this sequence is a girl under 10 years old in good health and CMV-seronegative. J is TRBJ2-7 and V is TRBV7-2, with TRBD2 matching over 11 bases. Source material: PBMCs. The CDR3 loop is CASSFIAGGRSYEQYF. The DNA of the CDR3 is TGTGCCAGCAGCTTTATAGCGGGGGGGCGGTCCTACGAGCAGTACTTC. The whole variable domain, filled in from reference TRBV7-2 and TRBJ2-7, reads GAGVSQSPSNKVTEKGKDVELRCDPISGHTALYWYRQSLGQGLEFLIYFQGNSAPDKSGLPSDRFSAERTGGSVSTLTIQRTQQEDSAVYLCASSFIAGGRSYEQYFGPGTRLTVT.